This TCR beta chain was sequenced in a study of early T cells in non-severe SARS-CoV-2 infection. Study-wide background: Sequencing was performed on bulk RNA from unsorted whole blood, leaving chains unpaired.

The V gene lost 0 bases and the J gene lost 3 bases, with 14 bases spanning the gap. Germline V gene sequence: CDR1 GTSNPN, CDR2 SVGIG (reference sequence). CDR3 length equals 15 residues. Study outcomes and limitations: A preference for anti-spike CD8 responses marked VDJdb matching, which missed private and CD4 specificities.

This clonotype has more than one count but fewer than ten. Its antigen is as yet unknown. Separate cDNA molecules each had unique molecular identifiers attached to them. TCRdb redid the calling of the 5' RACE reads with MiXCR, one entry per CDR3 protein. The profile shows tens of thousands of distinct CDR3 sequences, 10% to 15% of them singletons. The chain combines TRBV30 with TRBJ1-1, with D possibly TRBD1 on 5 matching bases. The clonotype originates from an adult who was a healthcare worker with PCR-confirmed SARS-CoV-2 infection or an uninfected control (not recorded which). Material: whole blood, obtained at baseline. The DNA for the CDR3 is TGTGCCTGGAGTGTATTTACCCCGGGGCACACTGAAGCTTTCTTT. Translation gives CAWSVFTPGHTEAFF.